Following are 29 T cell receptor beta chains from one sample sequenced in a study of T cell responses to AZD1222 COVID-19 vaccine. The protocol was immunoSEQ multiplex PCR, while the TCRdb copy is restricted to in-frame clones and leaves out a portion. The sample has about 210,000 clones; around 94% are singletons. The material sequenced was peripheral blood, taken 28 days after the second dose of the MenACWY control vaccine. The receptors derive from an adult who received the MenACWY meningococcal vaccine as a control.

V and J are TRBV2 and TRBJ1-1; D possibly corresponds to TRBD1 (6 bases). Trimming left V 4 bases short and J 4 bases short, with 16 bases between. The germline CDR1 and CDR2 sequences are SNHLY and FYNNEI. This CDR3 is 15 amino acids long. CDR3 coding DNA: TGTGCCAGCAGTGCCCCGCAGGGGCGGGGCACTGAAGCTTTCTTT. Protein product: CASSAPQGRGTEAFF.

The chain joins TRBV29-1 to TRBJ2-7; possibly TRBD1 or TRBD2 for D (5 bases each). Germline CDR1 is SQVTM and CDR2 is ANQGSEA. Trimming stripped 6 bases from V and 4 bases from J, with 19 bases between. The CDR3 covers 14 residues. CDR3 nucleotides: TGCAGCGTCGCGACAGCAACCGGGGCTTACGAGCAGTACTTC. This encodes CSVATATGAYEQYF.

The chain recombines TRBV7-9 with TRBJ2-1; tentatively, D is TRBD2 (6 bases). V dropped 2 bases and J dropped 6 bases, with 14 bases sitting between them. The CDR3 is made up of 15 amino acids. The germline gives CDR1 SEHNR, CDR2 FQNEAQ (reference sequence). The CDR3 here is CASSLQLASGNEQFF. The CDR3 nucleotides read TGTGCCAGCAGCTTACAGCTAGCGAGTGGCAATGAGCAGTTCTTC. Combining the CDR3 with reference TRBV7-9 and TRBJ2-1 gives the whole variable domain DTGVSQNPRHKITKRGQNVTFRCDPISEHNRLYWYRQTLGQGPEFLTYFQNEAQLEKSRLLSDRFSAERPKGSFSTLEIQRTEQGDSAMYLCASSLQLASGNEQFFGPGTRLTVL.

The rearrangement joins TRBV18 to TRBJ1-3; a possible D gene is TRBD1 (5 bases). The V gene's germline CDR1 is KGHSH and CDR2 LQKENI. V lost 2 bases and J 8 bases, leaving 7 bases between the germline ends. This CDR3 spans 12 amino acids. For the CDR3, the DNA is TGTGCCAGCTCACCAGAAGGGGACACCATATATTTT. Translation: CASSPEGDTIYF.

The J gene is TRBJ2-1, the V gene TRBV30; D is unresolved. Germline values: CDR1 GTSNPN, CDR2 SVGIG (reference sequence). V lost 0 bases to trimming and J lost 10 bases, with 19 bases between them. This CDR3 has 15 residues. CDR3 nucleotides: TGTGCCTGGAGTGTCGGTATTTTAGGCCGCAAGGAGCAGTTCTTC. Its translation: CAWSVGILGRKEQFF.

The chain has TRBV6-2 or TRBV6-3 and TRBJ2-3, with TRBD1 matching over 8 bases. Germline values: CDR1 MNHEY, CDR2 SVGEGT. V lost 4 bases, J lost 4 bases, and 7 bases stayed unmatched. There are 15 residues in the CDR3. CDR3 amino acids: CASSSGQGSADTQYF. CDR3 bases: TGTGCCAGCAGTTCCGGACAGGGAAGCGCAGATACGCAGTATTTT.

The chain uses TRBV5-1 and TRBJ2-7; 7 bases fit TRBD1. Germline V gene data show CDR1 as SGHRS and CDR2 as YFSETQ. The CDR3 spans 13 residues. Trimming at V came to 2 bases and at J to 7 bases, leaving 6 bases not matched to a gene. The CDR3, as DNA: TGCGCCAGCAGCTTTGACAGGGATGGGGAGCAGTACTTC. It encodes CASSFDRDGEQYF.

The V gene is TRBV19, the J gene TRBJ2-1; 12 bases are shared with TRBD1. The CDR3 length is 16 residues. Germline values: CDR1 LNHDA, CDR2 SQIVND (reference sequence). The V segment lost 6 bases and the J segment 8 bases; nucleotides outside the gene matches: 11. The CDR3 nucleotides are TGTGCCAGTAGGATAATCCGGGACAGGGGGCCCGATGAGCAGTTCTTC. Translation: CASRIIRDRGPDEQFF.

The chain combines TRBV6-2 or TRBV6-3 with TRBJ2-5, with D maybe TRBD1 (5 bases). This CDR3 comprises 13 residues. Trimming stripped 2 bases from V and 5 bases from J, with 9 bases between. The germline gives CDR1 MNHEY, CDR2 SVGEGT. CDR3 DNA sequence: TGTGCCAGCAGTTACCTAGGGGCGGAGACCCAGTACTTC. The encoded protein is CASSYLGAETQYF.

This clone was recorded a few times. The chain recombines TRBV11-2 with TRBJ2-2, with a possible D match to TRBD1 (6 bases). Germline values: CDR1 SGHAT, CDR2 FQNNGV. V lost 4 bases to trimming and J lost 5 bases, with 23 bases between them. This CDR3 has 18 residues. CDR3 bases: TGTGCCAGCAGCTCACTCACCGGGACACAGACTAAAACCGGGGAGCTGTTTTTT. Its translation is CASSSLTGTQTKTGELFF.

This chain uses TRBV20-1 with TRBJ2-7; D is possibly TRBD1 or TRBD2 (5 bases each). The CDR3 has 15 amino acids. Germline loops: CDR1 DFQATT, CDR2 SNEGSKA (reference sequence). The V end was cut by 3 bases, the J end by 4 bases, with 19 bases between. This CDR3 reads CSASLGEIGVYEQYF. CDR3 in DNA: TGCAGTGCTAGTTTGGGGGAGATTGGTGTATACGAGCAGTACTTC.

The chain recombines TRBV4-3 with TRBJ1-1; 9 bases are a match to TRBD1. Germline trimming cut 2 bases from V and 1 base from J; bases unmatched to any gene: 5. The CDR3 sequence is 16 residues long. Germline V gene sequence: CDR1 LGHNA, CDR2 YSLEER. The CDR3 bases are TGCGCCAGCAGCCAACTCCCGGGACAGGGGAACACTGAAGCTTTCTTT. The encoded protein is CASSQLPGQGNTEAFF.

V gene TRBV4-1 combines with J gene TRBJ2-1, with 8 bases lining up with TRBD2. The J segment lost 9 bases and the V segment lost 1 base, leaving 17 bases of the junction unmatched. The CDR3 is 18 amino acids. Germline V lookup: CDR1 MGHRA, CDR2 YSYEKL. CDR3 sequence reads: CASSQAPGLGPSLREQFF. The CDR3 DNA sequence: TGCGCCAGCAGCCAAGCACCGGGACTAGGTCCCTCCCTCCGTGAGCAGTTCTTC.

The rearrangement joins TRBV5-4 to TRBJ2-1; 8 nucleotides match TRBD2. The CDR3 sequence is 16 residues long. Trimming cost V 0 bases and J 4 bases; bases outside gene matches: 6. Germline CDR1 is SGHNT and CDR2 is YYREEE (reference sequence). The CDR3 DNA follows: TGTGCCAGCAGCTTGGAGTCGAGCGGGAGTTACAATGAGCAGTTCTTC. It specifies CASSLESSGSYNEQFF.

The chain joins TRBV3-1 (or the pseudogene TRBV3-2) to TRBJ2-1; D call uncertain. The germline V gene encodes CDR1 LGHDT and CDR2 YNNKEL (reference sequence). CDR3 length equals 13 residues. V lost 3 bases and J lost 5, with 8 bases in between. The CDR3 spells CASSHRQDNEQFF. The CDR3, as DNA: TGTGCCAGCAGCCACCGGCAGGACAATGAGCAGTTCTTC.

The chain recombines TRBV27 with TRBJ1-1; 10 bases align to TRBD1. With 5 bases clipped from V and 5 bases from J, the junction kept 5 bases outside the gene matches. Germline loops: CDR1 MNHEY, CDR2 SMNVEV (reference sequence). This CDR3 comprises 14 residues. CDR3 nucleotide sequence: TGTGCCAGCAGTGGACAGGGGGGGATAACTGAAGCTTTCTTT. This sequence encodes CASSGQGGITEAFF.

This rearrangement joins TRBV9 to TRBJ2-7; 8 bases agree with TRBD1. Unmatched junction bases numbered 9, after V lost 5 bases and J lost 2 bases. This CDR3 has 15 residues. The V gene's germline CDR1 is SGDLS and CDR2 YYNGEE. The CDR3 region is CASRDRDRWAYEQYF. As DNA, the CDR3 is TGTGCCAGCAGAGACCGGGACAGGTGGGCCTACGAGCAGTACTTC.

V and J are TRBV3-1 (or the pseudogene TRBV3-2) and TRBJ1-2; no clear D gene. Germline CDR1 is LGHDT and CDR2 is YNNKEL (reference sequence). This CDR3 has 12 residues. V gave up 4 bases and J gave up 5 bases, with 8 bases separating them. CDR3 in amino acids: CASSPGEYGYTF. CDR3 nucleotides: TGTGCCAGCAGCCCCGGGGAATATGGCTACACCTTC.

The chain employs TRBV24-1 and TRBJ2-3; D is ambiguous. Trimming left V 3 bases short and J 6 bases short, with 15 bases between. Germline CDR1 reads KGHDR; CDR2 reads SFDVKD. The length of the CDR3 is 15 residues. The CDR3 reads CATSDPGRLGDTQYF. The CDR3 DNA reads as TGTGCCACCAGTGATCCCGGCCGTCTGGGGGATACGCAGTATTTT.

This chain links TRBV25-1 with TRBJ1-5; tentatively, D is TRBD1 (5 bases). Trimming pared 6 bases from V and 5 bases from J, leaving 8 bases between. This CDR3 has 12 amino acids. The germline V gene encodes CDR1 MGHDK and CDR2 SYGVNS. The CDR3 coding sequence is TGTGCCAGCAGGGTGGGGGATCAGCCCCAGCATTTT. This gives the protein CASRVGDQPQHF.

This chain connects TRBV3-1 (or the pseudogene TRBV3-2) to TRBJ1-1; D is unresolved. V lost 1 base and J lost 1, with 4 bases in between. The CDR3 spans 13 residues. Germline assignment: CDR1 LGHDT and CDR2 YNNKEL (reference sequence). The CDR3 reads CASSQVPNTEAFF. Here the CDR3 DNA reads TGTGCCAGCAGCCAAGTCCCGAACACTGAAGCTTTCTTT.

This clone appeared once. The J gene is TRBJ1-5, the V gene TRBV27; 7 bases map to TRBD1. The CDR3 length is 13 residues. Per germline, CDR1 MNHEY and CDR2 SMNVEV (reference sequence). Losses at the gene ends were 8 bases for V and 7 bases for J; bases not matched to a gene: 8. The CDR3 loop reads CASRQGGGQPQHF. CDR3 sequence (DNA): TGTGCCAGCCGACAGGGTGGCGGGCAGCCCCAGCATTTT.

The V call is TRBV28, the J call TRBJ1-2; the match to TRBD1 covers 12 bases. The V segment lost 11 bases and the J segment 8 bases; nucleotides outside the gene matches: 12. In germline, CDR1 is MDHEN, CDR2 SYDVKM. The CDR3 totals 14 residues. The CDR3 loop reads CASGTGGGFDGYTF. The CDR3 bases are TGTGCCTCTGGGACAGGGGGCGGGTTCGACGGCTACACCTTC.

The rearrangement uses TRBV9 and TRBJ1-1; a possible D gene is TRBD1 (6 bases). The CDR3 has 13 residues. V lost 4 bases and J 4 bases, leaving 11 bases between the germline ends. CDR1 is SGDLS, CDR2 YYNGEE, per germline. The CDR3 nucleotides are TGTGCCAGCAGCCCAGAGGGGGGCACTGAAGCTTTCTTT. Encoded protein: CASSPEGGTEAFF.

The J gene is TRBJ1-4, the V gene TRBV27; 10 bases align to TRBD1. The CDR3 has 15 residues. Germline V gene sequence: CDR1 MNHEY, CDR2 SMNVEV (reference sequence). The V gene end was trimmed by 5 bases and the J gene end by 7 bases; junction bases not matched to a gene: 7. The CDR3 nucleotides are TGTGCCAGCAGTCCCCGGGACAGGGGTGGTGAAAAACTGTTTTTT. Protein: CASSPRDRGGEKLFF.

The genes are TRBV9 and TRBJ1-2; D might be TRBD1 (5 bases). The CDR3 spans 13 residues. V was cut by 3 bases and J by 4 bases, with 10 bases left in between. Germline V CDR1 and CDR2: SGDLS, YYNGEE. This CDR3 reads CASSADRLYGYTF. For the CDR3, the DNA is TGTGCCAGCAGCGCCGACAGACTCTATGGCTACACCTTC.

The chain couples TRBV6-5 to TRBJ1-6; D gene unclear. This CDR3 region has 14 residues. Germline assignment: CDR1 MNHEY and CDR2 SVGAGI. Trimming shortened V by 5 bases and J by 2 bases, and 7 bases separated the two germline ends. CDR3 in amino acids: CASSPTAYNSPLHF. In nucleotides, the CDR3 is TGTGCCAGCAGTCCAACGGCCTATAATTCACCCCTCCACTTT.

The V and J genes are TRBV7-2 and TRBJ2-7, with D possibly called TRBD1 or TRBD2 (5 bases each). This CDR3 region has 14 residues. Trimming cost V 5 bases and J 2 bases, with 13 bases left between them. The germline V gene has CDR1 SGHTA and CDR2 FQGNSA. This CDR3 reads CASSGRDGTYEQYF. The CDR3 coding sequence is TGTGCCAGCAGCGGCCGGGACGGCACCTACGAGCAGTACTTC.

This chain links TRBV11-2 with TRBJ2-3; TRBD2 matches at 11 bases. V trimming: 2 bases; J trimming: 5 bases; junction bases outside the gene matches: 3. The length of the CDR3 is 15 residues. CDR1 and CDR2 from the germline V gene are SGHAT and FQNNGV. The CDR3 nucleotides read TGTGCCAGCAGCTTACTAGCGGGAGGAGTAGATACGCAGTATTTT. Amino acid sequence: CASSLLAGGVDTQYF. Full variable domain (missing parts from reference TRBV11-2 and TRBJ2-3): EAGVAQSPRYKIIEKRQSVAFWCNPISGHATLYWYQQILGQGPKLLIQFQNNGVVDDSQLPKDRFSAERLKGVDSTLKIQPAKLEDSAVYLCASSLLAGGVDTQYFGPGTRLTVL.